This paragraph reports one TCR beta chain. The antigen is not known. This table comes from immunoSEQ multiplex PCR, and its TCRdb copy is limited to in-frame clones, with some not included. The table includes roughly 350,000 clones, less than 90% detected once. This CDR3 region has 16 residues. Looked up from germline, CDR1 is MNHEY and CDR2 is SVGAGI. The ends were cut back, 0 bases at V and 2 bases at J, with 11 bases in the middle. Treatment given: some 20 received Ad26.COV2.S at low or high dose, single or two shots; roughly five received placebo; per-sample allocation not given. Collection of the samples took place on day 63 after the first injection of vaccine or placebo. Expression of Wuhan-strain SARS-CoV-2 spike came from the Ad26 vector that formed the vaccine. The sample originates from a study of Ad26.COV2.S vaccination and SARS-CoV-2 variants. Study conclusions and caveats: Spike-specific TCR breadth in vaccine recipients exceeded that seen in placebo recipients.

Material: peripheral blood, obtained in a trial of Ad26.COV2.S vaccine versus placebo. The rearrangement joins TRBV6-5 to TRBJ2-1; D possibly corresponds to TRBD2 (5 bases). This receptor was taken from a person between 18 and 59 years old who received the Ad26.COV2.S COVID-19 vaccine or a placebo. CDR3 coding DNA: TGTGCCAGCAGTTACTCGAGGAGGCCCCCCTACAATGAGCAGTTCTTC. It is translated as CASSYSRRPPYNEQFF.